The present T cell receptor beta chain was sequenced within a study of blood T cell repertoires in COVID-19 (TCRdb year 2020). General notes on the study: Samples from collaborators originated in the United States, Italy and Spain and spanned both the acute and convalescent phases of COVID-19. Nearly every sample came with metadata listing a de-identified subject ID, COVID-19 status, age in years and sex. Deeply sampled blood TCRbeta repertoires from subjects exposed to, actively infected with, or recovered from COVID-19 were included in the dataset. Where available, HLA class I and class II types were taken from metadata supplied by the sample provider and were not determined by assay-based typing. The prospective study material was composed of cDNA or gDNA derived from T cells, B-cell-depleted T cells, or PBMCs. The repertoires were released in a freely available public database intended as a resource for research on the immune response to SARS-CoV-2. Samples were obtained from the ongoing ImmuneRACE study (first 160 participants) and from approximately 1,200 subjects provided by 6 global collaborators.

The investigation overall reported the following: How much clinical and demographic metadata was included differed by source and by participant, and the metadata was provided uncurated.

Points on this clone: Its antigen is unknown. Base qualities are not recorded, but no much larger clone differs from it by a single base.

The CDR3 numbers 15 residues from cysteine through phenylalanine. The retained sequence is limited to the CDR3, 45 bases, with the frame set at the first base. V and J are trimmed by 4 bases and 3 bases, and the gene matches miss 10 bases of the junction. CDR1 and CDR2 were assigned from the germline V gene (reference sequence) as SGHKS and YYEKEE. Samples from volunteer blood donors who had recovered from COVID-19 were contributed by a second Seattle source. The collaborating institutions used their own protocols to collect whole blood in K2EDTA tubes. Collaborator samples were shipped for TCRbeta analysis as frozen whole blood, isolated PBMCs, or DNA extracted from either sample type. TCRbeta CDR3 regions were amplified from genomic DNA using the immunoSEQ Assay, a bias-controlled multiplex PCR. The original pipeline was this. The number of nucleated cells in each sample was estimated by amplification of reference gene primers within the assay. To quantify the absolute abundance of each unique TCRbeta CDR3 rearrangement, sequence reads were collapsed and filtered. For each sample, productive Simpson clonality was calculated by taking the square root of Simpson's diversity index across productive rearrangements. The clones in this table, taken by TCRdb from immuneACCESS, are in-frame only. Not every clone is retained; where verified, under half of the shortfall comes from an unresolved V gene, and the cause of the rest is unknown. V and J calls and clone size are as listed in that table; D and trimming were resolved from the DNA. The sample table holds under 350,000 clones, of which around 78% were seen once. The ten largest clones take up 4.6% of the sample.

The sequencing input was peripheral blood. This sequence originates from a man in his sixties who had recovered from COVID-19. The rearranged segments are TRBV5-5 and TRBJ2-7, with 7 bases aligning to TRBD2. DNA sequence: TGTGCCAGCAGCAGAGTTAGGGAGGGCCGCTACGAGCAGTACTTC. This sequence encodes CASSRVREGRYEQYF.